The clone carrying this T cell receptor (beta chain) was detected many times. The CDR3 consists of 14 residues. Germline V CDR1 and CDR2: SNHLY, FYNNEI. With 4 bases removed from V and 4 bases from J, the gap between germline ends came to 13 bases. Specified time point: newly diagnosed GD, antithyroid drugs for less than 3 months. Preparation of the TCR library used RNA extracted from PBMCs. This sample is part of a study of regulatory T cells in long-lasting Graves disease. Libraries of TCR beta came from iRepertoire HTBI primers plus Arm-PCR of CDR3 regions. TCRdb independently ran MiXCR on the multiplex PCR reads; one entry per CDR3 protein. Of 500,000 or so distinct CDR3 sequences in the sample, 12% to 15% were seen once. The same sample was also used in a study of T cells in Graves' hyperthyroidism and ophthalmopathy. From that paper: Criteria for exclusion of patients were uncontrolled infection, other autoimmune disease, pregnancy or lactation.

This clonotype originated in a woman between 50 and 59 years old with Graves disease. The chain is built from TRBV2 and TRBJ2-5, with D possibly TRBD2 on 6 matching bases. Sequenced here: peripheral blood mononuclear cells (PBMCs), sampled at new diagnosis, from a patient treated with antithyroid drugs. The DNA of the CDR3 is TGTGCCAGCAGTGCGAGGACGGGAGTAGAGACCCAGTACTTC. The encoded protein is CASSARTGVETQYF.